The 32 T cell receptor beta chains in this list originate from one sample, sequenced in a study of blood T cell repertoires in COVID-19. Only in-frame clones appear in the TCRdb table, and some are missing; sequencing was by immunoSEQ multiplex PCR. The sample holds 150,000 to 200,000 clones, roughly 82% seen once. Material: peripheral blood. The receptors were gathered from an older woman with acute or convalescent COVID-19.

J is TRBJ1-2 and V is TRBV30; 9 nucleotides align to TRBD1. Germline V CDR1 and CDR2: GTSNPN, SVGIG (reference sequence). V shed 2 bases and J 2 bases; nucleotides not matched to a gene: 3. This CDR3 comprises 14 residues. In DNA, the CDR3 is TGTGCCTGGAGTCGGACAGGGGCAAACTATGGCTACACCTTC. The encoded protein is CAWSRTGANYGYTF.

This clone was recorded a few times. V gene TRBV28 combines with J gene TRBJ2-4; D is unresolved. Trimming took 9 bases from V and 9 from J, leaving 12 bases between them. In germline, CDR1 is MDHEN, CDR2 SYDVKM. The CDR3 is made up of 11 amino acids. For the CDR3, the DNA is TGTGCCAGTCAGCAGGTGGGCATTCAGTACTTC. Protein product: CASQQVGIQYF.

The rearrangement links TRBV5-1 to TRBJ1-6; D call uncertain. Trimming stripped 0 bases from V and 6 bases from J, with 7 bases between. This CDR3 comprises 14 residues. Germline-derived CDR1 and CDR2 are SGHRS and YFSETQ. The CDR3 DNA reads TGCGCCAGCAGCTTGGGTCAGTTTAATTCACCCCTCCACTTT. Translation gives CASSLGQFNSPLHF.

The rearrangement joins TRBV14 to TRBJ2-2; TRBD2 aligns across 7 bases. The CDR3 runs 16 residues. Per germline, CDR1 SGHDN and CDR2 FVKESK. The J segment lost 0 bases and the V segment lost 4 bases, leaving 5 bases of the junction unmatched. The CDR3 reads CASSLHSGPNTGELFF. CDR3 nucleotide sequence: TGTGCCAGCAGCCTTCATAGCGGGCCGAACACCGGGGAGCTGTTTTTT.

For the CDR3, the DNA is TGTGCCAGCAGCTTAGTCGCGGATTTACCCCTCCACTTT. It translates to CASSLVADLPLHF. This chain connects TRBV7-9 to TRBJ1-6; no clear D gene. Germline V CDR1 and CDR2: SEHNR, FQNEAQ (reference sequence). The CDR3 spans 13 residues. V lost 1 base, J lost 12 bases, and 10 bases lay in between.

The chain recombines TRBV28 with TRBJ2-2; 7 nucleotides agree with TRBD1. CDR1 MDHEN and CDR2 SYDVKM come from the germline V gene. This CDR3 contains 16 residues. After removal of 4 bases from V and 0 bases from J, the junction contained 5 bases not matched to a gene. CDR3 protein: CASSSPGTANTGELFF. DNA for the CDR3: TGTGCCAGCAGTTCCCCCGGGACAGCGAACACCGGGGAGCTGTTTTTT.

V gene TRBV6-5 combines with J gene TRBJ1-1, with D unclear. CDR1 and CDR2 (germline): MNHEY, SVGAGI. Trimming left V 2 bases short and J 4 bases short, with 8 bases between. The CDR3 has 13 amino acids. CDR3 residues: CASSYGRSTEAFF. DNA of the CDR3: TGTGCCAGCAGTTACGGCAGGTCCACTGAAGCTTTCTTT.

This clone was seen more than once but under ten times. Its ends do not fully match the called genes, so a read error is possible. V gene TRBV7-8 combines with J gene TRBJ2-7; 7 bases match TRBD1. Germline CDR1 is SGHVS and CDR2 is FQNEAQ. CDR3 size: 13 residues. The CDR3 DNA is TGTGCCAGCAGCTTAGCGGGAGACAGGGAAAAGGACTTC. Protein sequence: CASSLAGDREKDF.

V gene TRBV6-2 or TRBV6-3 combines with J gene TRBJ2-1, with D perhaps TRBD2 (5 bases). The germline V gene has CDR1 MNHEY and CDR2 SVGEGT. This CDR3 has 13 residues. Trimming cost V 6 bases and J 10 bases, with 16 bases left between them. CDR3 sequence (DNA): TGTGCCAGCAGCTGGACTGAGGTGGTAGAGCAGTTCTTC. Its translation: CASSWTEVVEQFF.

The genes are TRBV9 and TRBJ2-2, with 12 bases that match TRBD2. Germline loops: CDR1 SGDLS, CDR2 YYNGEE. The J segment lost 4 bases and the V segment lost 4 bases, leaving 8 bases of the junction unmatched. The CDR3 is made up of 17 amino acids. The CDR3 DNA sequence: TGTGCCAGCAGCCCCAGACTAGCGGGAGACCGCACCGGGGAGCTGTTTTTT. This translates into CASSPRLAGDRTGELFF.

CDR3 protein: CASSLNRGNSPLHF. In DNA form, the CDR3 reads TGTGCCAGCAGCTTGAACAGGGGTAATTCACCCCTCCACTTT. This chain connects TRBV7-3 to TRBJ1-6; TRBD1 agrees at 7 bases. The junction had 2 bases not matched to a gene; V was cut back by 3 bases and J by 6 bases. The CDR3 is made up of 14 amino acids. Germline assignment: CDR1 SGHTA and CDR2 FQGTGA.

This chain links TRBV6-6 with TRBJ2-1; D perhaps matches TRBD1 (6 bases). The CDR3 has 15 residues. With 6 bases removed from V and 7 bases from J, the gap between germline ends came to 19 bases. Germline CDR1 MNHNY, CDR2 SVGAGI (reference sequence). CDR3 DNA sequence: TGTGCCAGCAGGACTCCGGGACACAGAGGGAATGAGCAGTTCTTC. Translated, it gives CASRTPGHRGNEQFF.

Only one count was recorded for this clone. J is TRBJ2-5 and V is TRBV7-9; TRBD2 agrees at 10 bases. The germline CDR1 and CDR2 sequences are SEHNR and FQNEAQ (reference sequence). The CDR3 sequence is 16 residues long. Trimming at V came to 0 bases and at J to 4 bases, leaving 5 bases not matched to a gene. This CDR3 reads CASSLASGRKGETQYF. Here the CDR3 DNA reads TGTGCCAGCAGCTTAGCTAGCGGGAGGAAGGGAGAGACCCAGTACTTC.

The chain recombines TRBV30 with TRBJ1-4; 8 bases map to TRBD1. Losses at the gene ends were 6 bases for V and 8 bases for J; bases not matched to a gene: 5. Germline loops: CDR1 GTSNPN, CDR2 SVGIG (reference sequence). This CDR3 contains 12 residues. CDR3 nucleotide sequence: TGTGCCTGCGGACAGGGTCTAGAAAAACTGTTTTTT. This sequence encodes CACGQGLEKLFF. The entire variable domain, with the rest obtained from reference TRBV30 and TRBJ1-4, is as follows: SQTIHQWPATLVQPVGSPLSLECTVEGTSNPNLYWYRQAAGRGLQLLFYSVGIGQISSEVPQNLSASRPQDRQFILSSKKLLLSDSGFYLCACGQGLEKLFFGSGTQLSVL.

The CDR3 DNA follows: TGTGCCAGCAGACCTCAGGGGATGAACACTGAAGCTTTCTTT. Translating it yields CASRPQGMNTEAFF. The chain recombines TRBV5-4 with TRBJ1-1; perhaps TRBD1 as D (6 bases). Trimming removed 5 bases from V and 0 bases from J, with 11 bases in between. The CDR3 is made up of 14 amino acids. Per the germline V gene, CDR1 is SGHNT and CDR2 is YYREEE (reference sequence).

The chain has TRBV6-6 and TRBJ2-5; tentatively, D is TRBD1 (6 bases). The CDR3 is 13 amino acids. The V gene lost 4 bases and the J gene lost 2 bases, with 8 bases spanning the gap. CDR1 and CDR2 (germline): MNHNY, SVGAGI (reference sequence). The CDR3 DNA sequence: TGTGCCAGCAGTTTCACAGGGCAAGAGACCCAGTACTTC. Amino acid sequence: CASSFTGQETQYF.

The gene calls are TRBV7-2 and TRBJ1-2; 8 nucleotides match TRBD1. The CDR3 runs 15 residues. Per germline, CDR1 SGHTA and CDR2 FQGNSA. V was clipped by 3 bases and J by 3 bases; unmatched bases: 6. CDR3 nucleotide sequence: TGTGCCAGCAGCTTGGACAGGGCTGAGCACTATGGCTACACCTTC. This sequence encodes CASSLDRAEHYGYTF.

The rearrangement uses TRBV18 and TRBJ2-1, with 7 bases that match TRBD1. Trimming at V came to 2 bases and at J to 9 bases, leaving 10 bases not matched to a gene. The CDR3 length is 15 residues. Germline CDR1 reads KGHSH; CDR2 reads LQKENI. The CDR3 DNA follows: TGTGCCAGCTCACCATGGCAGGGGGATGGACGTGAGCAGTTCTTC. The encoded protein is CASSPWQGDGREQFF.

V is TRBV27 and J is TRBJ2-7; D is possibly TRBD2 (6 bases). The CDR3 extends over 17 amino acids. Germline V gives CDR1 MNHEY, CDR2 SMNVEV (reference sequence). V was trimmed by 0 bases and J by 3 bases, leaving 18 bases between them. CDR3 amino acids: CASSLSNSGVGLYEQYF. CDR3 sequence (DNA): TGTGCCAGCAGTTTATCGAACTCCGGGGTGGGACTCTACGAGCAGTACTTC.

V and J are TRBV2 and TRBJ2-1, with TRBD2 as a possible D gene (5 bases). Trimming removed 3 bases from V and 9 bases from J, with 12 bases in between. There are 13 residues in the CDR3. In germline, CDR1 is SNHLY, CDR2 FYNNEI. CDR3 protein: CASSDTIGGEQFF. The CDR3 nucleotides are TGTGCCAGCAGTGACACAATAGGAGGTGAGCAGTTCTTC.

This clone has only one observation. This sequence joins TRBV3-1 (or the pseudogene TRBV3-2) and TRBJ2-1; 10 positions match TRBD2. This CDR3 has 17 amino acids. Germline V CDR1 and CDR2: LGHDT, YNNKEL (reference sequence). Germline trimming cut 3 bases from V and 5 bases from J; bases unmatched to any gene: 10. The CDR3 nucleotides read TGTGCCAGCAGCCATCCCCCGGGACTAGCGATCGACAATGAGCAGTTCTTC. It is translated as CASSHPPGLAIDNEQFF.

The V gene is TRBV6-5, the J gene TRBJ1-6; maybe TRBD1 (6 bases). In germline, CDR1 is MNHEY, CDR2 SVGAGI. This CDR3 has 15 residues. Trimming shortened V by 8 bases and J by 6 bases, and 17 bases separated the two germline ends. In nucleotides, the CDR3 is TGTGCCAGCTCGAGGGGGGGGGCTCGTAATTCACCCCTCCACTTT. It codes for CASSRGGARNSPLHF.

The chain couples TRBV23-1 to TRBJ1-2; a possible D gene is TRBD1 (5 bases). TRBV23-1 is classed as an ORF, of uncertain function. This CDR3 contains 20 residues. Trimming cost V 8 bases and J 5 bases, with 36 bases left between them. The CDR3 reads CASYFAFGHAQRRGGYGYTF. The CDR3 region has the DNA TGCGCCAGCTACTTCGCCTTCGGTCACGCGCAGAGACGGGGGGGTTATGGCTACACCTTC.

The chain employs TRBV10-3 and TRBJ1-2; tentatively, D is TRBD1 (6 bases). The CDR3 length is 14 residues. CDR1 is ENHRY and CDR2 is SYGVKD in the germline V gene. The V end lost 4 bases, the J end lost 6 bases, and 15 bases lay between the germline ends. CDR3 in amino acids: CAISGLRQADGYTF. The CDR3 region has the DNA TGTGCCATCAGTGGGCTGCGACAGGCGGATGGCTACACCTTC.

The chain recombines TRBV28 with TRBJ1-3; possible D gene TRBD1, 6 bases. The CDR3 is 15 amino acids. From germline, CDR1 is MDHEN and CDR2 SYDVKM. The V end was cut by 5 bases, the J end by 0 bases, with 11 bases between. CDR3 nucleotide sequence: TGTGCCAGCAGTCTAACAGGGCCCTCTGGAAACACCATATATTTT. This codes for CASSLTGPSGNTIYF.

The chain recombines TRBV27 with TRBJ2-3; weak D call: TRBD1 (5 bases). Per germline, CDR1 MNHEY and CDR2 SMNVEV (reference sequence). CDR3 length equals 14 residues. Trimming left V 2 bases short and J 2 bases short, with 8 bases between. The CDR3 spells CASSLDRHTDTQYF. DNA of the CDR3: TGTGCCAGCAGTTTAGACAGACACACAGATACGCAGTATTTT.

This chain uses TRBV7-2 with TRBJ1-4, with no clear D. Germline CDR1 reads SGHTA; CDR2 reads FQGNSA. V was trimmed by 1 base and J by 3 bases, leaving 6 bases between them. This CDR3 region has 14 residues. CDR3 sequence reads: CASSLVVSNEKLFF. CDR3 DNA sequence: TGTGCCAGCAGCTTAGTTGTCTCTAATGAAAAACTGTTTTTT.

This chain connects TRBV7-2 to TRBJ2-2; 10 nucleotides match TRBD2. The germline V gene encodes CDR1 SGHTA and CDR2 FQGNSA. CDR3 size: 15 residues. Trimming removed 5 bases from V and 6 bases from J; junction bases left unmatched: 6. The CDR3 coding sequence is TGTGCCAGCAGCCCGAGCGGGGGGGTGGCCGGGGAGCTGTTTTTT. Translation: CASSPSGGVAGELFF.

The rearrangement links TRBV18 to TRBJ2-3; D unresolved. Germline CDR1 and CDR2: KGHSH and LQKENI. The V end lost 3 bases, the J end lost 0 bases, and 13 bases lay between the germline ends. This CDR3 spans 16 amino acids. DNA for the CDR3: TGTGCCAGCTCACCCGACAACTCATTCAGCACAGATACGCAGTATTTT. Translated, it gives CASSPDNSFSTDTQYF.

There are a few counts of this clone. The junction and the germline gene differ at one end; a read error may be behind it. V and J are TRBV7-7 and TRBJ2-2, with D possibly TRBD2 on 6 matching bases. Per germline, CDR1 SSHAT and CDR2 FNYEAQ (reference sequence). This CDR3 is 16 amino acids long. CDR3 region: CASSLRRGPHTGELFF. The CDR3 DNA sequence: TGTGCTAGCAGCTTAAGGCGGGGCCCGCACACCGGGGAGCTGTTTTTT. The full variable domain, rest sourced from reference TRBV7-7 and TRBJ2-2, is GAGVSQSPRYKVTKRGQDVTLRCDPISSHATLYWYQQALGQGPEFLTYFNYEAQPDKSGLPSDRFSAERPEGSISTLTIQRTEQRDSAMYRCASSLRRGPHTGELFFGEGSRLTVL.

V usage is TRBV19 and J usage is TRBJ2-2; TRBD2 matches at 15 bases. The trim removed 9 bases at V and 4 bases at J, leaving 3 bases unmatched. This CDR3 is built from 15 residues. CDR1 LNHDA and CDR2 SQIVND come from the germline V gene (reference sequence). In nucleotides, the CDR3 is TGTGCCAGCGGGACTAGCGGGAGGAGCACCGGGGAGCTGTTTTTT. This gives the protein CASGTSGRSTGELFF.

This clone was observed a handful of times. The chain joins TRBV7-2 to TRBJ2-5; no firm D call. The germline V and J ends were trimmed by 2 bases and 5 bases, with 9 bases remaining between them. The V gene's germline CDR1 is SGHTA and CDR2 FQGNSA. The CDR3 spans 13 residues. The DNA for the CDR3 is TGTGCCAGCAGCTTACCTAGACCCGAGACCCAGTACTTC. Its translation: CASSLPRPETQYF.